What follows is one TCR beta chain and its context. This clonotype was counted ten times or more. What this receptor recognizes is not known. No much larger clone exists at a distance of one base, and base qualities are not known. Graves' hyperthyroidism was defined as stable when no progression to ophthalmopathy occurred over 18 months of follow-up. Hyperthyroidism patients were newly diagnosed, with disease duration under 2 months, and aged 18 to 65 years. Any patient with an uncontrolled infection, another autoimmune disease, pregnancy or lactation was excluded. Diagnoses relied on clinical symptoms, serum thyroxine and TRAb, thyroid ultrasound and orbital computed tomography. PBMCs were isolated from about 9 ml of fresh peripheral blood by Ficoll-Paque density gradient centrifugation. Total RNA was extracted using Trizol reagent, and RNA quality was assessed on an Agilent 2100 Bioanalyzer. The data derive from a study of T cells in Graves' hyperthyroidism and ophthalmopathy (dated by TCRdb to about 2019). Concerning the study at large: Peripheral blood samples were taken at initial diagnosis, before any treatment was given. A discovery cohort of approximately 97 patients, approximately 45 with Graves' ophthalmopathy and about 60 with stable Graves' hyperthyroidism, was used to find distinguishing TCR V-J signatures. Prospective prediction of ophthalmopathy was tested in an independent validation cohort of approximately 18 hyperthyroidism patients and 17 patients who later progressed to ophthalmopathy. For training and testing, the 95 to 100 patients in the discovery cohort were randomly divided in a 7:3 ratio. In more than five Graves' hyperthyroidism patients, the study also compared T-cell repertoires from thyroid tissue with T-cell repertoires from blood. Following sampling, methimazole starting at 30 mg daily was given to hyperthyroidism patients, and high-dose intravenous methylprednisolone was given to ophthalmopathy patients. The paper describes TCR Vbeta CDR3 sequencing of fewer than 150 peripheral blood samples, made up of 43 ophthalmopathy patients, approximately 73 hyperthyroidism patients and 17 progressor patients.

V lost 4 bases and J lost 2 bases, and the count of bases not matched to a germline gene is 2. The CDR3 numbers 14 residues from cysteine through phenylalanine. Only the CDR3 part of the read is kept: 42 bases, read in frame from the first base. Via the germline V gene, CDR1 is SNHLY and CDR2 FYNNEI. TCR beta CDR3 regions were amplified from RNA transcripts. The TCR CDR3 was subjected to a first round of RT-PCR using the HTBI primer set and the Qiagen OneStep RT-PCR kit. A second multiplex PCR round built the libraries, followed by size selection and purification. Sequencing of the libraries was done on an Illumina HiSeq2000 using paired-end 100 bp reads. Per the source publication's procedure: SOAPnuke was used to process the raw data, with reads discarded if the reads contained adapters or uncalled bases, had a mean Phred below 15, or lacked an exact constant-primer or identifier match. COPE v1.2.5 was used to merge the high-quality paired reads, and each unique nucleotide sequence was defined as a clonotype. MiTCR v1.1 was used to align the clonotypes against IMGT TRBV, TRBD and TRBJ reference segments. The analysis included only V-J combinations with a frequency above 0.0001, which together covered around 99% of the repertoires. The TCS score was defined as F50 (clonal expansion) divided by E x V (chaos), with BLOSUM62-based TCRdist calculated between CDR3 peptides within each V-J. Welch's t-statistics and random forest reduced approximately 520 V-J features to about 13, which were used in a naive Bayes classifier (R e1071). In TCRdb, the public reads were trimmed at Q25 with fastp and aligned with MiXCR, with productive beta chains retained. Each CDR3 protein gets just one entry, which takes the most common genes and DNA from the rows behind it. The V and J calls shown here were made by TCRdb, not taken from the authors' results. The sample table lists 340,000 or so distinct CDR3 sequences, roughly 15% of them with a count of one. Together, the top ten hold around 34% of the sample.

What the research found in general, with its limitations: No statistical method was used to set the sample size in advance, and investigators knew the group allocation. In validation, progression to ophthalmopathy was predicted by the model with 70% to 71% sensitivity and roughly 76% specificity, a median of about 6.8 months before onset. Most expanded thyroid clonotypes (frequency above 0.001) were also detected in blood, suggesting blood repertoires may reflect thyroid immune responses. A 13 V-J signature model separated ophthalmopathy from stable hyperthyroidism, with 87.88% sensitivity and roughly 81% specificity in cross-validation and 80%/75% in testing.

Sequenced sample: blood. The V gene is TRBV2 and the J gene is TRBJ2-1, with 7 bases in between that match TRBD1. The TCR originated in a man aged 25-40 years with Graves' hyperthyroidism. CDR3 region: CASSGDSTYNEQFF. In nucleotide form, the sequence is TGTGCCAGCAGTGGGGACAGCACCTACAATGAGCAGTTCTTC. When the CDR3 is completed using the reference TRBV2 and TRBJ2-1 genes on either side, the full variable domain is EPEVTQTPSHQVTQMGQEVILRCVPISNHLYFYWYRQILGQKVEFLVSFYNNEISEKSEIFDDQFSVERPDGSNFTLKIRSTKLEDSAMYFCASSGDSTYNEQFFGPGTRLTVL.